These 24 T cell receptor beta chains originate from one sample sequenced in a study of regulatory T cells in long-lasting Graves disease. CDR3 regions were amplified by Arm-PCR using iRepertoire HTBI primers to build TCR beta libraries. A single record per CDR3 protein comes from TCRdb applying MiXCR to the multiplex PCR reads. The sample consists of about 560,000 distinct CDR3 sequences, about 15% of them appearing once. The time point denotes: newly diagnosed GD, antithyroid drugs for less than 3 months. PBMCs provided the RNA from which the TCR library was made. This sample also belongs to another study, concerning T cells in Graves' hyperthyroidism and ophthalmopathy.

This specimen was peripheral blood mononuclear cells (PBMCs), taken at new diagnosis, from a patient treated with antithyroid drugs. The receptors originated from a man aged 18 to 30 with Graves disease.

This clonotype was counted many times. CDR3 coding DNA: TGCAGTGCTAGTAATTCGGACAGGGCATCCTACGAGCAGTACTTC. This sequence encodes CSASNSDRASYEQYF. This chain uses TRBV20-1 with TRBJ2-7, with 8 bases that match TRBD1. The V and J ends lost 3 bases and 1 base, in that order; junction bases with no gene match: 8. Germline lookup yields CDR1 DFQATT and CDR2 SNEGSKA (reference sequence). This CDR3 is built from 15 residues.

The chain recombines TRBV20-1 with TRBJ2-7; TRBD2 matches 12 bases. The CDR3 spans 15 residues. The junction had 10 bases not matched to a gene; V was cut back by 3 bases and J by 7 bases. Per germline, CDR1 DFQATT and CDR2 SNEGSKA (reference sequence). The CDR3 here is CSARDRLAGAREQYF. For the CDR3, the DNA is TGCAGTGCTAGGGACCGACTAGCGGGAGCGAGAGAGCAGTACTTC.

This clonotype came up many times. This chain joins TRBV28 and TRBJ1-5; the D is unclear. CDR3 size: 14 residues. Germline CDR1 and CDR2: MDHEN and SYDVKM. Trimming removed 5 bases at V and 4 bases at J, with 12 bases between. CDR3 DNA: TGTGCCAGCAGTCTTTGGGATCGAAATCAGCCCCAGCATTTT. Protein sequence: CASSLWDRNQPQHF.

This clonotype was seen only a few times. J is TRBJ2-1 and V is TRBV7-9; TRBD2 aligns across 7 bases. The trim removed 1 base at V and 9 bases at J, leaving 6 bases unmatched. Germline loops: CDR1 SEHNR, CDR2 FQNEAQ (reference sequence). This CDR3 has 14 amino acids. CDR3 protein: CASSLEAGDGEQFF. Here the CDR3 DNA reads TGTGCCAGCAGCTTAGAGGCGGGAGATGGTGAGCAGTTCTTC. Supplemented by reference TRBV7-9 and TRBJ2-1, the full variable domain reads DTGVSQNPRHKITKRGQNVTFRCDPISEHNRLYWYRQTLGQGPEFLTYFQNEAQLEKSRLLSDRFSAERPKGSFSTLEIQRTEQGDSAMYLCASSLEAGDGEQFFGPGTRLTVL.

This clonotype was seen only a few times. The CDR3 DNA reads as TGTGCCACCAGCAGGGGCGGCCGGGTCGCCGGGGAGCTGTTTTTT. This encodes CATSRGGRVAGELFF. The V gene is TRBV15, the J gene TRBJ2-2; no clear D gene. Germline V CDR1 and CDR2: LNHNV, YYDKDF (reference sequence). CDR3 size: 15 residues. V lost 3 bases to trimming and J lost 6 bases, with 14 bases between them.

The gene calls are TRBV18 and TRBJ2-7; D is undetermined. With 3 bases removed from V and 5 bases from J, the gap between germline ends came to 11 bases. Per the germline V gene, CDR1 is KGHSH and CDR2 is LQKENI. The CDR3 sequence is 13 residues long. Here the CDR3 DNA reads TGTGCCAGCTCACCGCCCGAGGACGACGAGCAGTACTTC. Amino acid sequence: CASSPPEDDEQYF.

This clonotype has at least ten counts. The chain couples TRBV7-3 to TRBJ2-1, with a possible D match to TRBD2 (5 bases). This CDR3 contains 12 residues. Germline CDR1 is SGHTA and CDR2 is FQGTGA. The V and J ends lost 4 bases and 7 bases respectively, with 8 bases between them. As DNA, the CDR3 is TGTGCCAGCAGCTCCGGCGGGAATGAGCAGTTCTTC. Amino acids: CASSSGGNEQFF.

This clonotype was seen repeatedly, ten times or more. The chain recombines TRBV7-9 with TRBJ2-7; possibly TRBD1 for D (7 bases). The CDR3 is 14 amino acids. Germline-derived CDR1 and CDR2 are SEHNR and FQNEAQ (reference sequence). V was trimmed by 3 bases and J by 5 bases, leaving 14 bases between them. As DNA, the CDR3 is TGTGCCAGCAGCTTTGGGGACAGACTAGACGAGCAGTACTTC. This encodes CASSFGDRLDEQYF. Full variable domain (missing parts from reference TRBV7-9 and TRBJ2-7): DTGVSQNPRHKITKRGQNVTFRCDPISEHNRLYWYRQTLGQGPEFLTYFQNEAQLEKSRLLSDRFSAERPKGSFSTLEIQRTEQGDSAMYLCASSFGDRLDEQYFGPGTRLTVT.

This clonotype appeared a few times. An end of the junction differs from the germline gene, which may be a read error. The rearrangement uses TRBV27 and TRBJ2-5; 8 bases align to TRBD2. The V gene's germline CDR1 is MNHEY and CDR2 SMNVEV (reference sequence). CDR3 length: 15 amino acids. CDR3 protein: CAGSLSGLDQETQYF. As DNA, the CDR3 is TGTGCCGGCAGTTTATCGGGACTAGATCAAGAGACCCAGTACTTC.

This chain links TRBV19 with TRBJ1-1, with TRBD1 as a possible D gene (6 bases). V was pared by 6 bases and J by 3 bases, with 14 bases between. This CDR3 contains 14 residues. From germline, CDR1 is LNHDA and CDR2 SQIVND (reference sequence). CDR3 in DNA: TGTGCCAGTAGGGACAGAATTAGGCACACTGAAGCTTTCTTT. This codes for CASRDRIRHTEAFF.

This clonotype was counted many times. The chain's CDR3 is CSAKTGGDGYTF. For the CDR3, the DNA is TGCAGTGCAAAAACGGGCGGGGATGGCTACACCTTC. V gene TRBV20-1 combines with J gene TRBJ1-2; D not resolved. With 6 bases removed from V and 6 bases from J, the gap between germline ends came to 14 bases. Germline V gives CDR1 DFQATT, CDR2 SNEGSKA (reference sequence). The CDR3 length is 12 residues.

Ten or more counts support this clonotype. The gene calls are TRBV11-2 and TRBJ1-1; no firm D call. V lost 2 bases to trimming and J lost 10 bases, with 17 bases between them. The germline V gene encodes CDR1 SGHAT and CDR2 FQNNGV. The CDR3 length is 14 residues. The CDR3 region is CASSLSPGRMGAFF. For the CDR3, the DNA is TGTGCCAGCAGCTTAAGCCCTGGGAGGATGGGAGCTTTCTTT.

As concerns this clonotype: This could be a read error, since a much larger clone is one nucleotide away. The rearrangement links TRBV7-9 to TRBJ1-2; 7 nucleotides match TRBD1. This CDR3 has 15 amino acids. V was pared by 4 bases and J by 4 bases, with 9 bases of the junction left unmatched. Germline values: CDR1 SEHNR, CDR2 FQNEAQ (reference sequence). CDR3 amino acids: CASSSPGTARYGYTF. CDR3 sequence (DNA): TGTGCCAGCAGCTCACCCGGGACAGCCCGCTATGGCTACACCTTC.

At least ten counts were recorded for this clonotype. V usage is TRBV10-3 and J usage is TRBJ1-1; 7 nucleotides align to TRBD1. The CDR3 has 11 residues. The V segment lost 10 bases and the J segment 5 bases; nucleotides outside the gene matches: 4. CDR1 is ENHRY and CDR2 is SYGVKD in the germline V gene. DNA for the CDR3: TGTGCCACCAGGGGGGAGACTGAAGCTTTCTTT. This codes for CATRGETEAFF.

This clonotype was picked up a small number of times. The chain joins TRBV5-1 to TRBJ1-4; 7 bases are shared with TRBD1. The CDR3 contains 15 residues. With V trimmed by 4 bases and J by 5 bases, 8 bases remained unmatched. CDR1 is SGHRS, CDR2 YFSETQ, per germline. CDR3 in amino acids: CASSQTGTVNEKLFF. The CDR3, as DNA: TGCGCCAGCAGCCAAACCGGGACAGTCAATGAAAAACTGTTTTTT.

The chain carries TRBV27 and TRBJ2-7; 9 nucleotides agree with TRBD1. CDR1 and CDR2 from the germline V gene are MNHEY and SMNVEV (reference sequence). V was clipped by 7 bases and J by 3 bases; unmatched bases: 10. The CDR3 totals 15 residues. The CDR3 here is CASKYDPGQGYEQYF. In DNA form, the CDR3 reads TGTGCCAGCAAATACGATCCGGGACAGGGCTACGAGCAGTACTTC.

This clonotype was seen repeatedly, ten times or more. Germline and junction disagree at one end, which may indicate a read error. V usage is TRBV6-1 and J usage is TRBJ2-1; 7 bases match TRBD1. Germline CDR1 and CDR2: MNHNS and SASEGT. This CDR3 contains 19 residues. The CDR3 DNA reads TGTGCGAGCAGGTCCCCGGACAGGAAAAATCGAGGGACCTACAATGAGCAGTTCTTC. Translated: CASRSPDRKNRGTYNEQFF.

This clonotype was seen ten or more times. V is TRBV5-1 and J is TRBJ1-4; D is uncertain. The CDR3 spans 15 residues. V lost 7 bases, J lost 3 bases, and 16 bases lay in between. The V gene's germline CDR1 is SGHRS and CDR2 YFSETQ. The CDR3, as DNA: TGCGCCAGCCAAGCCAACCAAGGGCCTAATGAAAAACTGTTTTTT. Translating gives CASQANQGPNEKLFF.

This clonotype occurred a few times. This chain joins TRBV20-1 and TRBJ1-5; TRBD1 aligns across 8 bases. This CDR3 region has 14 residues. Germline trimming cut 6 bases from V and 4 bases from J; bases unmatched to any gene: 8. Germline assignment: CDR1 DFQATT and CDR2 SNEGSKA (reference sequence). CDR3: CSAIQGVWNQPQHF. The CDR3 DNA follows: TGCAGTGCAATACAGGGGGTGTGGAATCAGCCCCAGCATTTT.

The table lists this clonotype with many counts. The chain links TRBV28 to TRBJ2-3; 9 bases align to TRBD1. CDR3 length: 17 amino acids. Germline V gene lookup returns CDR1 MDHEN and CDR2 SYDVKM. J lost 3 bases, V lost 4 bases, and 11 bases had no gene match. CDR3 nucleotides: TGTGCCAGCAGTTCATACAGGGGGCGAGGGAGGACAGATACGCAGTATTTT. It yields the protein CASSSYRGRGRTDTQYF.

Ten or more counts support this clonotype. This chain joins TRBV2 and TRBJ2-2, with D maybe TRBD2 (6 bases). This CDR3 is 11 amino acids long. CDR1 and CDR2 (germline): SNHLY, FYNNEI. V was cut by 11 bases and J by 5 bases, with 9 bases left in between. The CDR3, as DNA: TGTGCCTCGGGGGAAACCGGGGAGCTGTTTTTT. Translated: CASGETGELFF.

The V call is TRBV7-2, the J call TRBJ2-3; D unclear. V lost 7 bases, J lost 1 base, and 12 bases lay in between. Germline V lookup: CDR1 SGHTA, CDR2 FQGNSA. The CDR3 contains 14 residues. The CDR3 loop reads CASTPFAGTDTQYF. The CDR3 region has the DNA TGTGCCAGCACCCCCTTTGCAGGCACAGATACGCAGTATTTT.

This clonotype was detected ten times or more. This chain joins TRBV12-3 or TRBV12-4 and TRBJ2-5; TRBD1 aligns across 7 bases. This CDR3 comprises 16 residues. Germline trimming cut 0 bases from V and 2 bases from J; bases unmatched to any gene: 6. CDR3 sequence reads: CASSLALRGPQETQYF. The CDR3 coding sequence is TGTGCCAGCAGTTTAGCCCTAAGGGGGCCTCAAGAGACCCAGTACTTC.

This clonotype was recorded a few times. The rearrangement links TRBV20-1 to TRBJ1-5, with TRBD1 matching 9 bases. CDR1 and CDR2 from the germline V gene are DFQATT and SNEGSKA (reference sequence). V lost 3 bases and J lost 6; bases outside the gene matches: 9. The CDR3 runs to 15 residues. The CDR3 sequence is CSARPQGARGQPQHF. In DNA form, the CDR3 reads TGCAGTGCTAGGCCACAGGGGGCGCGCGGTCAGCCCCAGCATTTT.